This entry is about one T cell receptor beta chain. These data originate in a study of blood T cell repertoires in COVID-19. The CDR3 consists of 14 residues. CDR1 GTSNPN and CDR2 SVGIG come from the germline V gene (reference sequence). V lost 2 bases and J lost 2; bases outside the gene matches: 3. Produced via immunoSEQ multiplex PCR; TCRdb's table is partial and in-frame only. Of around 150,000 clones in the sample, roughly 87% are singletons; the top ten hold 3.5% to 4.5%. Sequencing used peripheral blood. This clonotype originated in a woman between 55 and 75 years old with active or convalescent COVID-19. The gene calls are TRBV30 and TRBJ1-5; 7 bases are a match to TRBD1. The CDR3 here is CAWSRGLGNQPQHF. CDR3 in DNA: TGTGCCTGGAGTAGGGGGCTGGGCAATCAGCCCCAGCATTTT.